What follows is one T cell receptor (beta chain) and its context. Its antigen remains unidentified. Amplification from RNA transcripts yielded the TCR beta CDR3 regions. RT-PCR in the first round used HTBI primers; a second-round multiplex PCR followed. TCRdb analysed the multiplex PCR reads with MiXCR anew, one entry per CDR3 protein. The sample records 560,000 or so distinct CDR3 sequences, approximately 37% being singletons. The germline V gene encodes CDR1 MNHEY and CDR2 SVGAGI. This CDR3 spans 15 amino acids. V was cut by 4 bases and J by 3 bases, with 15 bases left in between. This entry comes from a study of Graves' ophthalmopathy and Graves' hyperthyroidism. Findings of the study overall: Thyroid clonotypes that were expanded above 0.001 frequency mostly also appeared in blood.

This chain connects TRBV6-5 to TRBJ2-5; D is perhaps TRBD2 (6 bases). This sequence originates from an adult man with Graves' hyperthyroidism. The specimen was peripheral blood or thyroid tissue (not recorded which). CDR3 coding DNA: TGTGCCAGCAGTTCTATTAGCGGCCCAAAAGAGACCCAGTACTTC. As protein: CASSSISGPKETQYF.